A selection of T cell receptor beta chains follows, all from one sample in a study of blood T cell repertoires in COVID-19. Assay: immunoSEQ multiplex PCR; the TCRdb copy retains only in-frame clones and omits some. The data show under 200,000 clones, around 80% seen once. Input material: PBMCs or T cells enriched from blood (not recorded which). The receptors come from a woman aged 70 to 79 in a cohort exposed to, infected with or recovered from COVID-19 (not recorded which). CDR3s include the opening cysteine and the closing phenylalanine or tryptophan. Each record gives: V gene, clone size, CDR3 length, J gene, D gene, CDR3 protein, CDR3 DNA. The D gene is left open where the match is weak. Expanded clones get a size class; other rows say once, few or many, or leave the size out.

TRBV18	.	14	TRBJ1-1	TRBD1	CASSPGQGATEAFF	TGTGCCAGCTCACCTGGACAGGGGGCAACTGAAGCTTTCTTT
TRBV2	.	13	TRBJ2-5	.	CASSEPGLETQYF	TGTGCCAGCAGTGAACCAGGGCTAGAGACCCAGTACTTC
TRBV6-5	.	15	TRBJ2-6	.	CASREQTPGANVLTF	TGTGCCAGCAGAGAGCAGACTCCCGGGGCCAACGTCCTGACTTTC
TRBV9	.	13	TRBJ2-7	.	CASSPRLDNEQYF	TGTGCCAGCAGCCCCCGACTAGACAACGAGCAGTACTTC
TRBV19	.	15	TRBJ2-1	TRBD2	CASSNLAARYNEQFF	TGTGCCAGTAGCAATCTAGCGGCCAGGTACAATGAGCAGTTCTTC
TRBV14	.	15	TRBJ2-7	.	CASSQASVGRYEQYF	TGTGCCAGCAGCCAAGCTAGCGTGGGTCGTTACGAGCAGTACTTC
TRBV7-9	.	13	TRBJ2-3	TRBD2	CASSLAGGDTQYF	TGTGCCAGCAGCTTGGCGGGAGGAGATACGCAGTATTTT
TRBV2	.	14	TRBJ2-1	TRBD1	CASLGQGSPNEQFF	TGTGCCAGCCTGGGACAGGGTTCCCCCAATGAGCAGTTCTTC
TRBV21-1	.	17	TRBJ2-1	.	CASSKPAYGTTPNEQFF	TGTGCCAGCAGCAAACCCGCCTACGGGACTACCCCCAATGAGCAGTTCTTC
TRBV19	.	15	TRBJ2-1	TRBD2	CATASGTSGRNEQFF	TGTGCCACCGCGTCTGGGACTAGCGGGAGAAATGAGCAGTTCTTC
TRBV7-3	.	16	TRBJ2-1	TRBD1	CASSLGGQGSYNEQFF	TGTGCCAGCAGCTTGGGGGGACAGGGCTCCTACAATGAGCAGTTCTTC
TRBV7-6	once	18	TRBJ2-7	TRBD2	CASSLQASGRGWSYEQYF	TGTGCCAGCAGCTTACAGGCTAGCGGGCGAGGTTGGTCCTACGAGCAGTACTTC
TRBV28	.	14	TRBJ1-2	.	CASSLVAGNYGYTF	TGTGCCAGCAGTTTGGTGGCAGGAAACTATGGCTACACCTTC
TRBV3-1/TRBV3-2	.	17	TRBJ2-5	.	CASSQDRPGMYQETQYF	TGTGCCAGCAGCCAAGATCGACCGGGAATGTACCAAGAGACCCAGTACTTC
TRBV5-1	.	17	TRBJ2-2	TRBD2	CASSLGTVAGAPGELFF	TGCGCCAGCAGCTTGGGGACTGTGGCGGGAGCCCCCGGGGAGCTGTTTTTT
TRBV27	.	13	TRBJ2-1	TRBD2	CASSLLRGFEQFF	TGTGCCAGCAGCCTCCTGCGGGGGTTTGAGCAGTTCTTC
TRBV7-6	.	15	TRBJ2-1	TRBD1	CASSSPGQGYNEQFF	TGTGCCAGCAGCTCTCCGGGACAGGGATACAATGAGCAGTTCTTC